The 30 T cell receptor beta chains listed next were all sequenced from one sample in a study of OX40 agonist ivuxolimab in advanced cancers. Libraries were built with the immunoSEQ multiplex PCR assay. TCRdb took this table from immuneACCESS and kept in-frame rearrangements with V and J called. Such tables lack part of the clones; where checked against another copy, unresolved V genes explain under half of the gap, and the rest is unexplained. The sample contains 75,000 to 100,000 clones, 92% of them found a single time. The top ten clones comprise roughly 3.5% of the sample. Material: CD4+ or CD8+ T cells sorted from blood, obtained in a trial of the OX40 agonist ivuxolimab. These receptors all stem from an adult with an advanced solid tumor such as melanoma, head and neck, liver or kidney cancer.

The chain recombines TRBV19 with TRBJ1-6, with 9 bases that match TRBD1. CDR1 is LNHDA, CDR2 SQIVND, per germline (reference sequence). V was pared by 3 bases and J by 6 bases, with 9 bases of the junction left unmatched. The CDR3 consists of 17 residues. CDR3 amino acids: CASSILQGADSNSPLHF. The CDR3 DNA sequence: TGTGCCAGTAGTATCCTACAGGGGGCAGATAGTAATTCACCCCTCCACTTT.

The CDR3, as DNA: TGCAGTGCTAACTACAATGAGCAGTTCTTC. Its translation is CSANYNEQFF. The chain recombines TRBV20-1 with TRBJ2-1; D not certain. CDR3 length: 10 residues. Germline lookup yields CDR1 DFQATT and CDR2 SNEGSKA (reference sequence). V lost 4 bases to trimming and J lost 3 bases, with 1 base between them.

This chain links TRBV5-6 with TRBJ2-2, with 10 nucleotides matching TRBD2. J lost 7 bases, V lost 4 bases, and 10 bases had no gene match. Per germline, CDR1 SGHDT and CDR2 YYEEEE. This CDR3 comprises 16 residues. The CDR3 loop reads CASSLGLAGALGELFF. In DNA, the CDR3 is TGTGCCAGCAGCCTCGGGCTAGCGGGAGCCCTCGGGGAGCTGTTTTTT.

This clone is a singleton in its sample. The chain carries TRBV6-5 and TRBJ2-5; D not certain. The CDR3 loop spans 10 amino acids. CDR1 and CDR2 from the germline V gene are MNHEY and SVGAGI. Trimming shortened V by 8 bases and J by 7 bases, and 8 bases separated the two germline ends. The CDR3, as DNA: TGTGCCAGCGGATGGGGGACCCAGTACTTC. Residues: CASGWGTQYF.

V usage is TRBV29-1 and J usage is TRBJ1-2; D call uncertain. Trimming removed 1 base from V and 4 bases from J, with 13 bases in between. The germline CDR1 and CDR2 sequences are SQVTM and ANQGSEA. The CDR3 has 14 residues. As DNA, the CDR3 is TGCAGCGTTGAAGGGACCGGCAGCATCTATGGCTACACCTTC. Translated: CSVEGTGSIYGYTF.

The V gene is TRBV13, the J gene TRBJ2-1, with D maybe TRBD2 (5 bases). Between the trimmed V and J ends, which lost 1 base and 14 bases, there was a span of 21 bases. The CDR3 runs 15 residues. Germline-derived CDR1 and CDR2 are PRHDT and FYEKMQ (reference sequence). CDR3 protein: CASSLEEGAGQREFF. Written as DNA, the CDR3 is TGTGCCAGCAGCTTAGAGGAAGGCGCGGGTCAGAGGGAGTTCTTC.

The chain joins TRBV5-5 to TRBJ1-3; D is unclear. The V end lost 4 bases, the J end lost 0 bases, and 11 bases lay between the germline ends. CDR1 is SGHKS and CDR2 is YYEKEE in the germline V gene (reference sequence). The length of the CDR3 is 15 residues. For the CDR3, the DNA is TGTGCCAGCAGCATACAGCTTCTCTCTGGAAACACCATATATTTT. It yields the protein CASSIQLLSGNTIYF.

V usage is TRBV27 and J usage is TRBJ2-5; D is unclear. V was trimmed by 4 bases and J by 4 bases, leaving 16 bases between them. The CDR3 covers 15 residues. The V gene's germline CDR1 is MNHEY and CDR2 SMNVEV (reference sequence). CDR3 nucleotides: TGTGCCAGCAGTTATCAAAGGAATTTGGGAGAGACCCAGTACTTC. This codes for CASSYQRNLGETQYF.

V usage is TRBV7-9 and J usage is TRBJ2-1, with D maybe TRBD2 (6 bases). V was shortened by 4 bases and J by 4 bases, with 11 bases between the two germline ends. Germline V gives CDR1 SEHNR, CDR2 FQNEAQ (reference sequence). The CDR3 has 14 residues. The CDR3 nucleotides read TGTGCCAGCAGCTCGCGGGACTTATACAATGAGCAGTTCTTC. It codes for CASSSRDLYNEQFF.

This chain joins TRBV5-6 and TRBJ2-2; TRBD2 matches at 10 bases. The CDR3 length is 16 residues. Germline V gene data show CDR1 as SGHDT and CDR2 as YYEEEE. Unmatched junction bases numbered 6, after V lost 1 base and J lost 6 bases. The CDR3 nucleotides are TGTGCCAGCAGCTTGACGGCCAGCGGGAGGGCCGGGGAGCTGTTTTTT. Translated, it gives CASSLTASGRAGELFF. Full variable domain (remainder filled in from reference TRBV5-6 and TRBJ2-2): DAGVTQSPTHLIKTRGQQVTLRCSPKSGHDTVSWYQQALGQGPQFIFQYYEEEERQRGNFPDRFSGHQFPNYSSELNVNALLLGDSALYLCASSLTASGRAGELFFGEGSRLTVL.

This clone was counted once. The chain has TRBV28 and TRBJ2-5, with 7 positions matching TRBD2. The CDR3 loop spans 13 amino acids. The germline CDR1 and CDR2 sequences are MDHEN and SYDVKM. After removal of 3 bases from V and 7 bases from J, the junction contained 5 bases not matched to a gene. The CDR3 loop is CASSFTPGGTQYF. CDR3 bases: TGTGCCAGCAGTTTCACCCCGGGGGGGACCCAGTACTTC.

The V call is TRBV6-1, the J call TRBJ2-2; D might be TRBD1 (6 bases). CDR1 and CDR2 (germline): MNHNS, SASEGT. V shed 4 bases and J shed 2 bases, with 14 bases lying between them. The CDR3 consists of 16 residues. This chain's CDR3 is CASSVGAGRNTGELFF. The CDR3 bases are TGTGCCAGCAGTGTGGGGGCAGGTAGAAACACCGGGGAGCTGTTTTTT.

V and J are TRBV28 and TRBJ2-3, with 7 bases fitting TRBD2. Looked up from germline, CDR1 is MDHEN and CDR2 is SYDVKM. The length of the CDR3 is 13 residues. With 6 bases clipped from V and 8 bases from J, the junction kept 8 bases outside the gene matches. CDR3 residues: CASSGLGIITQYF. CDR3 bases: TGTGCCAGCAGCGGACTAGGAATTATTACGCAGTATTTT. The whole variable domain, remainder taken from reference TRBV28 and TRBJ2-3, is DVKVTQSSRYLVKRTGEKVFLECVQDMDHENMFWYRQDPGLGLRLIYFSYDVKMKEKGDIPEGYSVSREKKERFSLILESASTNQTSMYLCASSGLGIITQYFGPGTRLTVL.

The J gene is TRBJ2-7, the V gene TRBV6-5; TRBD2 matches at 7 bases. Trimming removed 1 base from V and 6 bases from J; junction bases left unmatched: 0. Per germline, CDR1 MNHEY and CDR2 SVGAGI. This CDR3 is built from 12 residues. This CDR3 reads CASSYWGGEQYF. The DNA for the CDR3 is TGTGCCAGCAGTTACTGGGGGGGCGAGCAGTACTTC.

The CDR3 sequence: CASSSSTGPPYEQYF. DNA of the CDR3: TGCGCCAGCAGCTCATCGACAGGGCCGCCCTACGAGCAGTACTTC. The chain joins TRBV4-1 to TRBJ2-7, with 7 nucleotides matching TRBD1. After removal of 5 bases from V and 2 bases from J, the junction contained 9 bases not matched to a gene. This CDR3 contains 15 residues. Per germline, CDR1 MGHRA and CDR2 YSYEKL.

This rearrangement joins TRBV7-6 to TRBJ2-3; no clear D gene. The CDR3 sequence is 13 residues long. The V end lost 5 bases, the J end lost 3 bases, and 9 bases lay between the germline ends. CDR1 is SGHVS, CDR2 FNYEAQ, per germline. The CDR3 region has the DNA TGTGCCAGCAGCCCGACCGCAACAGATACGCAGTATTTT. This gives the protein CASSPTATDTQYF.

V usage is TRBV4-1 and J usage is TRBJ2-7; the match to TRBD1 covers 8 bases. CDR1 is MGHRA and CDR2 is YSYEKL in the germline V gene. CDR3 length: 15 amino acids. Germline trimming cut 6 bases from V and 4 bases from J; bases unmatched to any gene: 11. CDR3 sequence (DNA): TGCGCCAGCAGACAACGCACAGGGGGAAGGTACGAGCAGTACTTC. Encoded protein: CASRQRTGGRYEQYF.

The genes are TRBV28 and TRBJ2-1; 8 bases fit TRBD2. After removal of 7 bases from V and 3 bases from J, the junction contained 8 bases not matched to a gene. Germline V CDR1 and CDR2: MDHEN, SYDVKM. The CDR3 loop spans 15 amino acids. The DNA of the CDR3 is TGTGCCAGCACCTTGAGCGGGGGAGGCTACAATGAGCAGTTCTTC. This encodes CASTLSGGGYNEQFF. The entire variable domain, with the rest obtained from reference TRBV28 and TRBJ2-1, is as follows: DVKVTQSSRYLVKRTGEKVFLECVQDMDHENMFWYRQDPGLGLRLIYFSYDVKMKEKGDIPEGYSVSREKKERFSLILESASTNQTSMYLCASTLSGGGYNEQFFGPGTRLTVL.

This chain uses TRBV7-3 with TRBJ2-3; the match to TRBD2 covers 11 bases. J gave up 6 bases and V 1 base, and 9 bases lay outside the gene matches. Germline V CDR1 and CDR2: SGHTA, FQGTGA. This CDR3 has 17 amino acids. The CDR3: CASSLNVAGGLFDTQYF. CDR3 bases: TGTGCCAGCAGCTTAAACGTAGCGGGAGGGCTTTTCGATACGCAGTATTTT. The full variable domain, its missing parts supplied by reference TRBV7-3 and TRBJ2-3, is GAGVSQTPSNKVTEKGKYVELRCDPISGHTALYWYRQSLGQGPEFLIYFQGTGAADDSGLPNDRFFAVRPEGSVSTLKIQRTERGDSAVYLCASSLNVAGGLFDTQYFGPGTRLTVL.

The chain is built from TRBV18 and TRBJ2-5; D is unclear. CDR1 and CDR2 from the germline V gene are KGHSH and LQKENI. Trimming stripped 2 bases from V and 5 bases from J, with 24 bases between. The CDR3 sequence is 18 residues long. This CDR3 reads CASSPRTRRNMKAETQYF. The CDR3 DNA sequence: TGTGCCAGCTCACCAAGAACCCGGCGAAATATGAAGGCGGAGACCCAGTACTTC.

The rearrangement links TRBV6-6 to TRBJ1-4; D unresolved. The V end was cut by 2 bases, the J end by 7 bases, with 8 bases between. CDR1 is MNHNY and CDR2 is SVGAGI in the germline V gene (reference sequence). The CDR3 contains 13 residues. The chain's CDR3 is CASSYMGGEKLFF. Here the CDR3 DNA reads TGTGCCAGCAGTTACATGGGAGGTGAAAAACTGTTTTTT.

Concerning this clone: Its ends do not fully match the called genes, so a read error is possible. The V call is TRBV13, the J call TRBJ2-5; 9 nucleotides agree with TRBD1. The length of the CDR3 is 13 residues. Germline CDR1 reads PRHDT; CDR2 reads FYEKMQ (reference sequence). The CDR3 DNA reads as TGTGCCAGCAGCCTAGGGACAGGGGAGACCCAGTACTTC. Translating gives CASSLGTGETQYF.

This chain links TRBV13 with TRBJ2-7, with D possibly TRBD2 on 5 matching bases. This CDR3 is built from 15 residues. The germline V gene has CDR1 PRHDT and CDR2 FYEKMQ (reference sequence). The V gene lost 3 bases and the J gene lost 4 bases, with 16 bases spanning the gap. Here the CDR3 reads CASSLQASGRYEQYF. DNA for the CDR3: TGTGCCAGCAGCTTGCAGGCCAGCGGAAGGTACGAGCAGTACTTC.

The chain couples TRBV30 to TRBJ2-3; 14 bases agree with TRBD2. Trimming cost V 8 bases and J 2 bases; bases outside gene matches: 6. The V gene's germline CDR1 is GTSNPN and CDR2 SVGIG (reference sequence). The CDR3 sequence is 15 residues long. The CDR3 region has the DNA TGTGCCACCGGACTAGCGGGAGGTTACACAGATACGCAGTATTTT. Translating gives CATGLAGGYTDTQYF.

The chain uses TRBV27 and TRBJ2-1; 7 bases fit TRBD2. V was clipped by 6 bases and J by 5 bases; unmatched bases: 7. There are 14 residues in the CDR3. CDR1 and CDR2 from the germline V gene are MNHEY and SMNVEV (reference sequence). The CDR3 loop reads CASSLGRGNNEQFF. The CDR3 region has the DNA TGTGCCAGCAGCCTCGGGCGGGGGAACAATGAGCAGTTCTTC.

This chain joins TRBV2 and TRBJ2-3; unclear D gene. Germline V CDR1 and CDR2: SNHLY, FYNNEI. The V gene lost 7 bases and the J gene lost 2 bases, with 7 bases spanning the gap. CDR3 length: 12 residues. CDR3 amino acids: CASTIPTDTQYF. The CDR3 DNA follows: TGTGCCAGCACCATACCCACAGATACGCAGTATTTT.

This clone was found once. This chain joins TRBV19 and TRBJ1-2; D is uncertain. CDR3 size: 11 residues. V lost 7 bases and J 4 bases, leaving 7 bases between the germline ends. Germline loops: CDR1 LNHDA, CDR2 SQIVND (reference sequence). CDR3 bases: TGTGCCAGTAAATACAGCTATGGCTACACCTTC. Translation: CASKYSYGYTF.

CDR3 amino acids: CASSPRSDRYGYTF. CDR3 coding DNA: TGTGCCAGCAGCCCGCGATCAGACAGATATGGCTACACCTTC. The rearrangement links TRBV5-6 to TRBJ1-2; possible D gene TRBD1, 5 bases. CDR1 and CDR2 (germline): SGHDT, YYEEEE. CDR3 length: 14 amino acids. V was shortened by 4 bases and J by 5 bases, with 15 bases between the two germline ends.

This clone occurred once. The rearrangement joins TRBV21-1 to TRBJ1-1. TRBV21-1 is a known pseudogene. The CDR3 length is 15 residues. CDR3 bases: TGTGCCAGCCGGTTCCGGGCCCCCCGACCAACTGAAGCTTTCTTT. Protein: CASRFRAPRPTEAFF.

The gene calls are TRBV19 and TRBJ1-2; D unresolved. Deletions cut 7 bases from V and 6 bases from J, with 21 bases between. There are 15 residues in the CDR3. Germline V gene data show CDR1 as LNHDA and CDR2 as SQIVND (reference sequence). DNA of the CDR3: TGTGCCAGTAAATTGGTTGGTGGGAATACGGATGGCTACACCTTC. Protein sequence: CASKLVGGNTDGYTF.